A single sample is the source of the 15 T cell receptor beta chains below, sequenced in a study of OX40 agonist ivuxolimab in advanced cancers. Using immunoSEQ multiplex PCR, the repertoire was profiled, and TCRdb retains in-frame clones only, with some absent. The data contain approximately 86,000 clones, approximately 91% of them singletons. This material consisted of CD4+ or CD8+ T cells sorted from blood, taken in a trial of the OX40 agonist ivuxolimab. Receptors were obtained from an adult with an advanced solid tumor such as melanoma, head and neck, liver or kidney cancer.

As DNA, the CDR3 is TGTGCCAGCAGTTCGCCGGGGACCTATGGCTACACCTTC. Translation: CASSSPGTYGYTF. The chain couples TRBV28 to TRBJ1-2; TRBD1 might be the D (5 bases). Germline CDR1 and CDR2: MDHEN and SYDVKM. The CDR3 is 13 amino acids. V lost 4 bases to trimming and J lost 4 bases, with 10 bases between them.

V and J are TRBV9 and TRBJ2-2; D tentatively fits TRBD1 or TRBD2 (5 bases each). Trimming took 0 bases from V and 6 from J, leaving 6 bases between them. The V gene's germline CDR1 is SGDLS and CDR2 YYNGEE. CDR3 length: 13 residues. The CDR3 sequence: CASSVVGAGELFF. The CDR3 DNA reads TGTGCCAGCAGCGTAGTGGGGGCCGGGGAGCTGTTTTTT.

The V call is TRBV6-5, the J call TRBJ1-2, with 9 bases that match TRBD1. The CDR3 is 15 amino acids. CDR1 MNHEY and CDR2 SVGAGI come from the germline V gene. The junction had 9 bases not matched to a gene; V was cut back by 6 bases and J by 4 bases. The CDR3 is CASRAPGTGSYGYTF. For the CDR3, the DNA is TGTGCCAGCAGGGCCCCTGGGACAGGGTCCTATGGCTACACCTTC.

The J gene is TRBJ2-7, the V gene TRBV5-5; 13 nucleotides agree with TRBD2. This CDR3 is built from 14 residues. Germline CDR1 and CDR2: SGHKS and YYEKEE (reference sequence). V was clipped by 4 bases and J by 6 bases; unmatched bases: 4. CDR3 sequence reads: CASSGLAGVSEQYF. As DNA, the CDR3 is TGTGCCAGCAGCGGACTAGCGGGAGTGAGCGAGCAGTACTTC.

The chain employs TRBV30 and TRBJ1-1; weak D call: TRBD1 (5 bases). Trimming shortened V by 7 bases and J by 4 bases, and 19 bases separated the two germline ends. CDR1 GTSNPN and CDR2 SVGIG come from the germline V gene (reference sequence). The CDR3 spans 14 residues. The CDR3 DNA reads as TGTGCCTCGAGCCCCCTCAGGGCAGTCACTGAAGCTTTCTTT. This sequence encodes CASSPLRAVTEAFF.

The V gene is TRBV28, the J gene TRBJ2-2, with D possibly being TRBD1 (6 bases). Trimming removed 6 bases from V and 6 bases from J, with 14 bases in between. Per germline, CDR1 MDHEN and CDR2 SYDVKM. The CDR3 contains 14 residues. The CDR3, as DNA: TGTGCCAGCAGAACAGGGTGGTACGCCGGGGAGCTGTTTTTT. Translated: CASRTGWYAGELFF.

The rearrangement links TRBV5-4 to TRBJ2-1; 7 bases agree with TRBD2. After removal of 0 bases from V and 7 bases from J, the junction contained 7 bases not matched to a gene. Germline CDR1 reads SGHNT; CDR2 reads YYREEE (reference sequence). The CDR3 covers 15 residues. CDR3 sequence: CASSLEAGSWNEQFF. CDR3 DNA: TGTGCCAGCAGCTTGGAAGCGGGATCCTGGAATGAGCAGTTCTTC.

The V and J genes are TRBV25-1 and TRBJ2-3; 10 bases are a match to TRBD2. V shed 8 bases, J shed 6 bases, and the junction held 5 bases outside the gene matches. The V gene's germline CDR1 is MGHDK and CDR2 SYGVNS. The CDR3 sequence is 13 residues long. The CDR3 is CASGLAGADTQYF. The CDR3 DNA sequence: TGTGCCAGCGGCCTAGCGGGAGCGGATACGCAGTATTTT.

The chain's CDR3 is CASSYSTGGADEQYF. The CDR3 DNA is TGTGCCAGCAGTTACTCGACAGGGGGCGCAGATGAGCAGTACTTC. The J gene is TRBJ2-7, the V gene TRBV6-6; TRBD1 matches 10 bases. CDR1 is MNHNY and CDR2 is SVGAGI in the germline V gene (reference sequence). Unmatched junction bases numbered 6, after V lost 0 bases and J lost 7 bases. The CDR3 totals 15 residues.

The V call is TRBV7-2, the J call TRBJ1-1; D remains ambiguous. Looked up from germline, CDR1 is SGHTA and CDR2 is FQGNSA. The CDR3 totals 14 residues. Trimming took 4 bases from V and 0 from J, leaving 9 bases between them. CDR3 bases: TGTGCCAGCAGCTCCGGGGTAGTGAACACTGAAGCTTTCTTT. It translates to CASSSGVVNTEAFF.

The CDR3 spells CASSQDSRDREEQYF. The CDR3 DNA reads as TGCGCCAGCAGCCAAGACTCTCGAGACAGAGAAGAGCAGTACTTC. The chain is built from TRBV4-1 and TRBJ2-7; TRBD1 might be the D (5 bases). Trimming cost V 0 bases and J 7 bases, with 16 bases left between them. The CDR3 covers 15 residues. CDR1 MGHRA and CDR2 YSYEKL come from the germline V gene.

The chain combines TRBV27 with TRBJ1-2; D perhaps matches TRBD1 (6 bases). The germline V gene has CDR1 MNHEY and CDR2 SMNVEV (reference sequence). This CDR3 comprises 13 residues. The germline V and J ends were trimmed by 6 bases and 8 bases, with 16 bases remaining between them. The CDR3 DNA is TGTGCCAGCAGCCGTGATGTTAGGGGGGGCTACACCTTC. Amino acid sequence: CASSRDVRGGYTF.

The V call is TRBV9, the J call TRBJ1-3; D gene unclear. With 3 bases removed from V and 0 bases from J, the gap between germline ends came to 10 bases. The V gene's germline CDR1 is SGDLS and CDR2 YYNGEE. This CDR3 is built from 15 residues. DNA of the CDR3: TGTGCCAGCAGCGCGGGGATTTACTCTGGAAACACCATATATTTT. This translates into CASSAGIYSGNTIYF.

The chain has TRBV21-1 and TRBJ2-1; TRBD2, the D gene given by the table, was not confirmed from the DNA. TRBV21-1 is termed a pseudogene. The CDR3 spans 16 residues. CDR3 DNA sequence: TGTGCCAGCAGCAAAGAGGAGGATCGAGCCTACAATGAGCAGTTCTTC. Translated, it gives CASSKEEDRAYNEQFF.

The gene calls are TRBV4-2 and TRBJ1-6; maybe TRBD1 (5 bases). The CDR3 has 15 amino acids. V lost 0 bases, J lost 8 bases, and 11 bases lay in between. Germline CDR1 is LGHNA and CDR2 is YNFKEQ. This CDR3 reads CASSQEAGRDSPLHF. CDR3 nucleotides: TGTGCCAGCAGCCAAGAAGCGGGCAGGGATTCACCCCTCCACTTT.